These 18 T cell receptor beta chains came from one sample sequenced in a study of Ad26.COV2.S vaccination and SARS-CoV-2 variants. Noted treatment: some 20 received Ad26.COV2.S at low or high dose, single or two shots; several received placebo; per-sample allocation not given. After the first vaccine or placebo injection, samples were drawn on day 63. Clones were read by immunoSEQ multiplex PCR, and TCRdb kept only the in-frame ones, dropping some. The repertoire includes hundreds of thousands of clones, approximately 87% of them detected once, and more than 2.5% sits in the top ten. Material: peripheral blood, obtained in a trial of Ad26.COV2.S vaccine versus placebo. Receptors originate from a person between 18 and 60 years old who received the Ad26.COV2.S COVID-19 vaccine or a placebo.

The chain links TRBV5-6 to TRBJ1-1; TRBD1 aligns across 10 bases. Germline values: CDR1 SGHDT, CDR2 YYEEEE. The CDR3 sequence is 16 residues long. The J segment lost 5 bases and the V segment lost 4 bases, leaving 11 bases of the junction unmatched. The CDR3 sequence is CASSPDRGADLTEAFF. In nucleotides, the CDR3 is TGTGCCAGCAGCCCGGACAGGGGGGCGGATCTGACTGAAGCTTTCTTT.

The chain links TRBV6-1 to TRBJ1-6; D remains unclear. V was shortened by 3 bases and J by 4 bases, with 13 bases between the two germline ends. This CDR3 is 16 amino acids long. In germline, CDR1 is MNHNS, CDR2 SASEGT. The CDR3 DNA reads TGTGCCAGCAGTGACGGAACCAATCTATATAATTCACCCCTCCACTTT. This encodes CASSDGTNLYNSPLHF.

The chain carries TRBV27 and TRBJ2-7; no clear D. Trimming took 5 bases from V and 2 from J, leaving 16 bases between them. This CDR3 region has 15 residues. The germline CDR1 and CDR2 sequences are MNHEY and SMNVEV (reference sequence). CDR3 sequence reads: CASSLMEGLTYEQYF. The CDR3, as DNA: TGTGCCAGCAGTCTCATGGAAGGTTTAACCTACGAGCAGTACTTC.

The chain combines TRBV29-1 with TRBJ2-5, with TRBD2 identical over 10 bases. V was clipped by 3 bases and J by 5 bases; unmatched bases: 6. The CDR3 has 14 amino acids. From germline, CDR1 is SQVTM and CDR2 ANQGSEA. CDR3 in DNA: TGCAGCGTTGACCCTAGCGGGAGAGGTGAGACCCAGTACTTC. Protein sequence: CSVDPSGRGETQYF.

The CDR3 loop reads CASSTHLRGELFF. Here the CDR3 DNA reads TGTGCCAGCAGCACCCACCTCAGGGGGGAACTGTTTTTT. V gene TRBV3-1 (or the pseudogene TRBV3-2) combines with J gene TRBJ1-4, with 7 nucleotides matching TRBD1. The CDR3 extends over 13 amino acids. The J segment lost 12 bases and the V segment lost 5 bases, leaving 9 bases of the junction unmatched. Germline-derived CDR1 and CDR2 are LGHDT and YNNKEL (reference sequence).

CDR3 DNA: TGTGCCAGCAGTACTTGGACACAGGGCGAGACCCAGTACTTC. Translating it yields CASSTWTQGETQYF. The V call is TRBV2, the J call TRBJ2-5; weak D call: TRBD1 (6 bases). Germline V gives CDR1 SNHLY, CDR2 FYNNEI. Trimming stripped 5 bases from V and 5 bases from J, with 15 bases between. CDR3 length: 14 amino acids.

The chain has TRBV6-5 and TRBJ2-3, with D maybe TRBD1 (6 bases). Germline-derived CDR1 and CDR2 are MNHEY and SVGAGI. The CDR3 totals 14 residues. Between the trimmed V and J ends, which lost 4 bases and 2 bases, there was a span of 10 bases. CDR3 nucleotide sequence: TGTGCCAGCAGTTTCGGACAGTCCACAGATACGCAGTATTTT. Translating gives CASSFGQSTDTQYF.

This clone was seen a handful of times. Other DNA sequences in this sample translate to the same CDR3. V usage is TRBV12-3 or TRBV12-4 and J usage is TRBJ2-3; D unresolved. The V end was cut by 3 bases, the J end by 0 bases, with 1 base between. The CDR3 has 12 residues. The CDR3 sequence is CASSFSTDTQYF. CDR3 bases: TGTGCCAGCAGTTTCAGCACAGATACGCAGTATTTT.

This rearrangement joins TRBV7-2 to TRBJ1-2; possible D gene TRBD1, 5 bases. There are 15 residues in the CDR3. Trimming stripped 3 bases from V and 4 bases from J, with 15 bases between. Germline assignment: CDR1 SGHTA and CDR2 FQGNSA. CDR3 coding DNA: TGTGCCAGCAGCTTTACCTGGGACCGAGGCTATGGCTACACCTTC. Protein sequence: CASSFTWDRGYGYTF.

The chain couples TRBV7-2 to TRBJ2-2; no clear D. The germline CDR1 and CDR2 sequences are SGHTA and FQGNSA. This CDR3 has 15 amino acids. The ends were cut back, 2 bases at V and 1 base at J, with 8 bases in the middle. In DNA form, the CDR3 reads TGTGCCAGCAGCTTACAACCGGGGAACACCGGGGAGCTGTTTTTT. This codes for CASSLQPGNTGELFF.

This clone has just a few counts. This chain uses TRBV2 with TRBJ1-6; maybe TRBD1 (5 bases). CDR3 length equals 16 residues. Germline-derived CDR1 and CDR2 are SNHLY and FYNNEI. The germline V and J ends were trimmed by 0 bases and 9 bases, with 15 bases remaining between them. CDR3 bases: TGTGCCAGCAGTGAAGCGTGGACATCTCCCGGTTCACCCCTCCACTTT. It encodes CASSEAWTSPGSPLHF.

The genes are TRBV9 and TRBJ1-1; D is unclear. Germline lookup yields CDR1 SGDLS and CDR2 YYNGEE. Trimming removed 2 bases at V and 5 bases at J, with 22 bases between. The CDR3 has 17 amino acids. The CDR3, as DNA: TGTGCCAGCAGCGTTGCTTCTTTCGGACCCGGGAGAACTGAAGCTTTCTTT. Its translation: CASSVASFGPGRTEAFF.

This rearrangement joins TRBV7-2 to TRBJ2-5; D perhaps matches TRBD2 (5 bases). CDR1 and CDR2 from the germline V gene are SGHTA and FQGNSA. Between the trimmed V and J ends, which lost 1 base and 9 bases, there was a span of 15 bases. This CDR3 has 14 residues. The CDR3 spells CASSLGGWARAQYF. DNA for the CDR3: TGTGCCAGCAGCTTAGGAGGGTGGGCCCGGGCCCAGTACTTC.

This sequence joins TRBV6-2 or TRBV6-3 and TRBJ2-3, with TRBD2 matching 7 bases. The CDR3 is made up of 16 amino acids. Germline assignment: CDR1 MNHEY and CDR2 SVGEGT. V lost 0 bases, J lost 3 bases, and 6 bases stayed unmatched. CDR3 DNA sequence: TGTGCCAGCAGTTACTCCCCCCGCGGGAGTACAGATACGCAGTATTTT. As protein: CASSYSPRGSTDTQYF.

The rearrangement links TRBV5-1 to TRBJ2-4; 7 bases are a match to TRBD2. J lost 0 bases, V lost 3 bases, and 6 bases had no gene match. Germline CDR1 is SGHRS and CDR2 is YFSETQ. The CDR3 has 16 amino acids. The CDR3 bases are TGCGCCAGCAGCTCTCCTAGCGGTCTAGCCAAAAACATTCAGTACTTC. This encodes CASSSPSGLAKNIQYF.

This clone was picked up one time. The CDR3 DNA is TGTGCCAGCAGCGGAGACAACCGTGGAGGGGAGCAGTACTTC. This encodes CASSGDNRGGEQYF. The V call is TRBV5-6, the J call TRBJ2-7; tentatively, D is TRBD2 (6 bases). This CDR3 has 14 residues. The V gene lost 4 bases and the J gene lost 7 bases, with 18 bases spanning the gap. CDR1 is SGHDT, CDR2 YYEEEE, per germline.

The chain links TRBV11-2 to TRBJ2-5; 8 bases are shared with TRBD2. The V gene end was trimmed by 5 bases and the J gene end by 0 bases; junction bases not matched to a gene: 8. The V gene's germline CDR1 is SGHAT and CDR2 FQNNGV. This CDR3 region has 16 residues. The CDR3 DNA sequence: TGTGCCAGCAGCCCGCCGGGAGCGGGGGACCAAGAGACCCAGTACTTC. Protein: CASSPPGAGDQETQYF.

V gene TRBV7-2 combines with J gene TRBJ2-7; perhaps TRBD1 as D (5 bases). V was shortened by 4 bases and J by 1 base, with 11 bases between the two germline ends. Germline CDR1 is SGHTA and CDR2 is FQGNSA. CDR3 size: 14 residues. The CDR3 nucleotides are TGTGCCAGCAGCTCGGACACCACTTCCTACGAGCAGTACTTC. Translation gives CASSSDTTSYEQYF.